One and the same sample provided the 5 T cell receptor beta chains below, sequenced in a study of regulatory T cells in long-lasting Graves disease. Time point: newly diagnosed GD, antithyroid drugs for less than 3 months. TCR sequences were obtained from RNA taken from PBMCs. Through Arm-PCR of CDR3 regions and iRepertoire HTBI primers, TCR beta libraries were built. MiXCR was run by TCRdb on the multiplex PCR reads, yielding one entry per CDR3 protein. The sample has 200,000 to 250,000 distinct CDR3 sequences; roughly 20% are singletons. These data were also filed under a second study, of T cells in Graves' hyperthyroidism and ophthalmopathy.

The sequenced sample was peripheral blood mononuclear cells (PBMCs), obtained at new diagnosis, from a patient treated with antithyroid drugs. The receptors here all came from a woman aged 25 to 39 with Graves disease.

This clonotype was detected ten times or more. The rearrangement joins TRBV6-2 or TRBV6-3 to TRBJ1-1, with D possibly TRBD1 on 6 matching bases. CDR3 length: 16 residues. From germline, CDR1 is MNHEY and CDR2 SVGEGT. Trimming took 2 bases from V and 5 from J, leaving 18 bases between them. The CDR3 sequence is CASSYPGETGGTEAFF. Written as DNA, the CDR3 is TGTGCCAGCAGTTACCCGGGGGAGACAGGTGGAACTGAAGCTTTCTTT.

This clonotype was observed at least ten times. V is TRBV12-3 or TRBV12-4 and J is TRBJ2-1; D is possibly TRBD1 (6 bases). This CDR3 is 13 amino acids long. V was trimmed by 5 bases and J by 7 bases, leaving 12 bases between them. The CDR3 sequence is CASSRQGSNEQFF. CDR3 DNA: TGTGCCAGCAGTCGTCAGGGGTCTAATGAGCAGTTCTTC.

This clonotype was picked up many times. V gene TRBV20-1 combines with J gene TRBJ1-5; D unresolved. Deletions cut 6 bases from V and 2 bases from J, with 14 bases between. Germline loops: CDR1 DFQATT, CDR2 SNEGSKA (reference sequence). The CDR3 length is 14 residues. The CDR3 is CSAAADGRNQPQHF. CDR3 nucleotides: TGCAGTGCCGCAGCAGACGGACGCAATCAGCCCCAGCATTTT.

By proportion, this clonotype is medium-sized. The chain links TRBV11-2 to TRBJ2-1; D is perhaps TRBD1 (6 bases). There are 16 residues in the CDR3. The germline V gene has CDR1 SGHAT and CDR2 FQNNGV. Trimming pared 5 bases from V and 3 bases from J, leaving 17 bases between. The CDR3 sequence: CASSPPGHLFYNEQFF. The CDR3 DNA reads TGTGCCAGCAGCCCGCCGGGACACCTTTTCTACAATGAGCAGTTCTTC.

This clonotype was counted a few times. The chain carries TRBV5-4 and TRBJ2-1; 16 bases match TRBD2. The germline CDR1 and CDR2 sequences are SGHNT and YYREEE (reference sequence). With V trimmed by 2 bases and J by 10 bases, 6 bases remained unmatched. CDR3 size: 16 residues. CDR3 in DNA: TGTGCCAGCAGCTTTGGGGGACTAGCGGGGGGGAAAGAGCAGTTCTTC. Translation: CASSFGGLAGGKEQFF.